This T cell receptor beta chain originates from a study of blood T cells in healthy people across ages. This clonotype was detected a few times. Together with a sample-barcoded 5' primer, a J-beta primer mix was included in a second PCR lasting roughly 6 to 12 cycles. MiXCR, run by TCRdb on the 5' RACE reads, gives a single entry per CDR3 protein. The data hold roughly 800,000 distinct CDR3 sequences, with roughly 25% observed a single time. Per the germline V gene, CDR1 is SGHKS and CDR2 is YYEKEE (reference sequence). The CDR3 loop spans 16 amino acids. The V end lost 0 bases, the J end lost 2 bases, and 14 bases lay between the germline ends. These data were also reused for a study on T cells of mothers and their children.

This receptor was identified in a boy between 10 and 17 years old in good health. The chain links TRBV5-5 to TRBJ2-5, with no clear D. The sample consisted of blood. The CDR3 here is CASSLVRQLQQETQYF. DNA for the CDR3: TGTGCCAGCAGCTTGGTCCGCCAGCTCCAACAAGAGACCCAGTACTTC.